This TCR beta chain was obtained from a study of Tregs in tolerant kidney transplant recipients. Study-level results: Activated donor B cell expansion appeared to reveal the most relevant donor-specific TCRbeta repertoire. This study did not directly address biological reproducibility.

Thawed PBMCs were FACS-sorted into unstimulated CD4+CD25+CD127- regulatory T cells, CD4+CD25- non-regulatory cells, CD4 and CD8 cells. The CDR3 totals 15 residues. CDR1 is MDHEN and CDR2 is SYDVKM in the germline V gene. The ends were cut back, 6 bases at V and 3 bases at J, with 15 bases in the middle. Only in-frame clones appear in the TCRdb table, and some are missing; sequencing was by immunoSEQ multiplex PCR. There are a few thousand clones in the sample; roughly 85% occur only once, and approximately 1.5% lies in the top ten. As for this clone: Its antigen remains unknown.

This chain links TRBV28 with TRBJ1-5; maybe TRBD1 (6 bases). The TCR was taken from a human donor who received a combined kidney and bone marrow transplant. The sequences come from Tregs from blood, collected before the transplant. The CDR3 nucleotides are TGTGCCAGCAGAGGTGGGGGGGCCTACAATCAGCCCCAGCATTTT. Encoded protein: CASRGGGAYNQPQHF.